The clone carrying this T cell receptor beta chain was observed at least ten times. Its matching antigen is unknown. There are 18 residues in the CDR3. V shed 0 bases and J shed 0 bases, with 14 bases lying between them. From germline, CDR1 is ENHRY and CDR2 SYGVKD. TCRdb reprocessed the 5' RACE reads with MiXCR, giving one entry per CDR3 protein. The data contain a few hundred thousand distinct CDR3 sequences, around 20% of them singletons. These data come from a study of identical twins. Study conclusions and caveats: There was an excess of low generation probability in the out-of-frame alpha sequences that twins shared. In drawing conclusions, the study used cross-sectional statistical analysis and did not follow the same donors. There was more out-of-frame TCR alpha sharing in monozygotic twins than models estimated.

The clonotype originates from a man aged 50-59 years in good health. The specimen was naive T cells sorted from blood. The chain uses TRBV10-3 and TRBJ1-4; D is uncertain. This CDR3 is CAISESGKTFATNEKLFF. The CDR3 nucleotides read TGTGCCATCAGTGAGTCCGGGAAAACTTTCGCAACTAATGAAAAACTGTTTTTT.